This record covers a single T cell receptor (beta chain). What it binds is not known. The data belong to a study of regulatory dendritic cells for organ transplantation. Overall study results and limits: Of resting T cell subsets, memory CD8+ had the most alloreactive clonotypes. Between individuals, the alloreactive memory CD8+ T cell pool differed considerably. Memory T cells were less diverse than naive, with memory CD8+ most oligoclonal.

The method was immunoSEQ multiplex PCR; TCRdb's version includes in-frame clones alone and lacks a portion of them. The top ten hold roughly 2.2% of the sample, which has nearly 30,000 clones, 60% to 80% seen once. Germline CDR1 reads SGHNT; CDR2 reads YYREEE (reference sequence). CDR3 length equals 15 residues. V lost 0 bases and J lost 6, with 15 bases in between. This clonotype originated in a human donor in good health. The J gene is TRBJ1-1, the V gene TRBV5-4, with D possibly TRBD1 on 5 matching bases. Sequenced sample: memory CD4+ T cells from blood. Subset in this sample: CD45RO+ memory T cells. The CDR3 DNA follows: TGTGCCAGCAGCTTGGTACAAGGTGGGGCTTCTGAAGCTTTCTTT. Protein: CASSLVQGGASEAFF.